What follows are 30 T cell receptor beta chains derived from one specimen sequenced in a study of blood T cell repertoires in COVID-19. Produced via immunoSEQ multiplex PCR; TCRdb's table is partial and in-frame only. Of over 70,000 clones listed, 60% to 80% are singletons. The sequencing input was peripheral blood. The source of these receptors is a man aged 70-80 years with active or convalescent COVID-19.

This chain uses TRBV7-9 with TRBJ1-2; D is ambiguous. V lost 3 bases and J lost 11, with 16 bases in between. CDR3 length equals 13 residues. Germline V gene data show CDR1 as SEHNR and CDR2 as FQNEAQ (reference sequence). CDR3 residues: CASSFGPAVAYTF. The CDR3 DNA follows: TGTGCCAGCAGCTTCGGCCCGGCGGTGGCTTACACCTTC. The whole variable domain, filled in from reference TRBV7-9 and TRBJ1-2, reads DTGVSQNPRHKITKRGQNVTFRCDPISEHNRLYWYRQTLGQGPEFLTYFQNEAQLEKSRLLSDRFSAERPKGSFSTLEIQRTEQGDSAMYLCASSFGPAVAYTFGSGTRLTVV.

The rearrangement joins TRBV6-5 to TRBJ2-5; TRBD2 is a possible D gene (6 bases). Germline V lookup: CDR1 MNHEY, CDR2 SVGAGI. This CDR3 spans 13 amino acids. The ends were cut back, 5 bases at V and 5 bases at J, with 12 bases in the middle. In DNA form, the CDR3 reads TGTGCCAGCAGTATGACTAGTTTTGAGACCCAGTACTTC. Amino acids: CASSMTSFETQYF.

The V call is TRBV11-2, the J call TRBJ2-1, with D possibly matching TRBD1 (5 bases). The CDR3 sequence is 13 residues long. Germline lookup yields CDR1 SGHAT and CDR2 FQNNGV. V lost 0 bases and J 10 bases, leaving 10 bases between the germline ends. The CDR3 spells CASSLEAGWEQFF. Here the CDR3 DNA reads TGTGCCAGCAGCTTAGAGGCAGGGTGGGAGCAGTTCTTC.

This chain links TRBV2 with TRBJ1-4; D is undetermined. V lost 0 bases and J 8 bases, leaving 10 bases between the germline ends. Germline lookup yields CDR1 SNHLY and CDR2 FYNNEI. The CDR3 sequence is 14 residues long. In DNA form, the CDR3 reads TGTGCCAGCAGTGAAGCGTTGAGAGGGGAAAAACTGTTTTTT. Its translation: CASSEALRGEKLFF.

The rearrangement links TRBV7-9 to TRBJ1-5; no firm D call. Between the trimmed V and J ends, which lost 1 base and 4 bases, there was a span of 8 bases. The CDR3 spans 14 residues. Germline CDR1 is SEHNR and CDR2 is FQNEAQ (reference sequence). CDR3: CASSLESGNQPQHF. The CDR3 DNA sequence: TGTGCCAGCAGCTTAGAGTCAGGAAATCAGCCCCAGCATTTT.

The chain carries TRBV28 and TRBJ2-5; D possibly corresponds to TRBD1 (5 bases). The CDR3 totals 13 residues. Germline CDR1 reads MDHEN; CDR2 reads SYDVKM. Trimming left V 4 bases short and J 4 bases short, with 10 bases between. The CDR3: CASSYQGGETQYF. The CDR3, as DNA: TGTGCCAGCAGTTATCAGGGTGGAGAGACCCAGTACTTC.

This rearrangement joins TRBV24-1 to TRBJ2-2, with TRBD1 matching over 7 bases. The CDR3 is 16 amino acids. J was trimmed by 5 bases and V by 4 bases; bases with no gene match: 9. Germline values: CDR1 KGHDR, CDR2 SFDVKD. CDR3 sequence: CATSERTGVGTGELFF. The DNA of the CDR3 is TGTGCCACCAGTGAGCGTACAGGGGTAGGAACCGGGGAGCTGTTTTTT.

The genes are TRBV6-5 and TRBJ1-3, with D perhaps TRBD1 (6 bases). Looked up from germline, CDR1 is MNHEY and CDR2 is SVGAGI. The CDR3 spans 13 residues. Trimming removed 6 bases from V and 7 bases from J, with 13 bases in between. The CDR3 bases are TGTGCCAGCAGCAGGGACACCGCGAACACCATATATTTT. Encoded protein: CASSRDTANTIYF.

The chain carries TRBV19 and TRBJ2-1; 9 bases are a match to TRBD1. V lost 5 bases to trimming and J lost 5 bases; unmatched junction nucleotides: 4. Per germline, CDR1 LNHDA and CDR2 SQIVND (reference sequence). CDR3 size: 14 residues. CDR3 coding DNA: TGTGCCAGTAGTTGGGGACAGGGTCACAATGAGCAGTTCTTC. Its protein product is CASSWGQGHNEQFF.

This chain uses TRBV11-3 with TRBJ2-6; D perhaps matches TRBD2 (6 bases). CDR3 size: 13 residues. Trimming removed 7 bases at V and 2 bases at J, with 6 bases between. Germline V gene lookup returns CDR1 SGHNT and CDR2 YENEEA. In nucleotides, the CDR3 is TGTGCCAGCACGGGGGCTGGGGCCAACGTCCTGACTTTC. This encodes CASTGAGANVLTF.

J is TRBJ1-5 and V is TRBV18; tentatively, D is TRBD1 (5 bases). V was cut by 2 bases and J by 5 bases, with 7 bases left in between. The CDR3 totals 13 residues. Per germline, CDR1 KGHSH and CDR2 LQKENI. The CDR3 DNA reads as TGTGCCAGCTCACCAGGGACTCATCAGCCCCAGCATTTT. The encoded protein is CASSPGTHQPQHF.

The CDR3 region has the DNA TGTGCTATTACAGGGGTTGCGACAGATACGCAGTATTTT. This codes for CAITGVATDTQYF. This chain joins TRBV28 and TRBJ2-3; TRBD1 matches at 7 bases. The germline gives CDR1 MDHEN, CDR2 SYDVKM. The CDR3 sequence is 13 residues long. Complete variable domain (other parts from reference TRBV28 and TRBJ2-3): DVKVTQSSRYLVKRTGEKVFLECVQDMDHENMFWYRQDPGLGLRLIYFSYDVKMKEKGDIPEGYSVSREKKERFSLILESASTNQTSMYLCAITGVATDTQYFGPGTRLTVL.

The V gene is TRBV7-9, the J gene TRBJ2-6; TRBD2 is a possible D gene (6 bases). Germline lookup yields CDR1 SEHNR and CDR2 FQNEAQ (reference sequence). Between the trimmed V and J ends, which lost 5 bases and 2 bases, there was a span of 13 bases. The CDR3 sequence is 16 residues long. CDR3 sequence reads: CASSHTSGAGANVLTF. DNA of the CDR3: TGTGCCAGCAGCCACACCTCGGGGGCTGGGGCCAACGTCCTGACTTTC.

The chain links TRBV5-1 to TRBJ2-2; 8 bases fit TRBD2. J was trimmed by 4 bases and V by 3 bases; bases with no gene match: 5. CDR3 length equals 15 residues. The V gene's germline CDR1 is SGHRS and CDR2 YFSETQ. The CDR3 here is CASSSTSGSTGELFF. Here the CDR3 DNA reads TGCGCCAGCAGCTCCACTAGCGGAAGCACCGGGGAGCTGTTTTTT.

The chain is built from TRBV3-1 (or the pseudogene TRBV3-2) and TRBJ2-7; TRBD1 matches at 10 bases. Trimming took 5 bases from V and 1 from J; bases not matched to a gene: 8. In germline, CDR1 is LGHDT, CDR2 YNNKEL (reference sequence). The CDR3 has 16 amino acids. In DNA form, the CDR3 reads TGTGCCAGCAGCTACCGGGACAGGGGTTTATCCTACGAGCAGTACTTC. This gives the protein CASSYRDRGLSYEQYF.

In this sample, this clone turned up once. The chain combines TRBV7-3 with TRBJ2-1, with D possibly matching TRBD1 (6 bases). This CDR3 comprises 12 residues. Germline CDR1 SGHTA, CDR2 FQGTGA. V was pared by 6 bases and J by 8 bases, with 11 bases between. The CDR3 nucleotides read TGTGCCAGCAGGGGGGCCGGCCATGAGCAGTTCTTC. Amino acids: CASRGAGHEQFF.

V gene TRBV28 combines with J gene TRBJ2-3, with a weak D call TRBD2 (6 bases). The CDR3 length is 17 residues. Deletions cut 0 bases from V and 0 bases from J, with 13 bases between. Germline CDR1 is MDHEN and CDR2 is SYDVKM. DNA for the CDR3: TGTGCCAGCAGTTTATGGGGTCGGCGGGGCAGCACAGATACGCAGTATTTT. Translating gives CASSLWGRRGSTDTQYF.

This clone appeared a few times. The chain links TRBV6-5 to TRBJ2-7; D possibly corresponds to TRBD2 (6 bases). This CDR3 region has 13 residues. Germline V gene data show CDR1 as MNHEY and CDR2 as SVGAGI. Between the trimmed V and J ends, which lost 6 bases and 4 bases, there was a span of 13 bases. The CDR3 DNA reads TGTGCCAGCAGGCGGGGACCGTTTTACGAGCAGTACTTC. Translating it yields CASRRGPFYEQYF.

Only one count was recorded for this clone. The CDR3 DNA reads TGTGCCAGCACCGGACAGGGACGGCAGTTCTTC. It encodes CASTGQGRQFF. The V and J genes are TRBV2 and TRBJ2-1, with TRBD1 matching over 8 bases. Germline V gives CDR1 SNHLY, CDR2 FYNNEI. The CDR3 is 11 residues long. The trim removed 7 bases at V and 12 bases at J, leaving 5 bases unmatched.

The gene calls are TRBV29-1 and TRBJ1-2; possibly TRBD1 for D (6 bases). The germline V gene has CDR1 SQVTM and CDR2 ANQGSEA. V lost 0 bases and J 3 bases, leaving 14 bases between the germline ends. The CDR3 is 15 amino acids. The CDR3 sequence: CSVEEIGGADYGYTF. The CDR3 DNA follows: TGCAGCGTTGAAGAAATTGGGGGCGCGGACTATGGCTACACCTTC.

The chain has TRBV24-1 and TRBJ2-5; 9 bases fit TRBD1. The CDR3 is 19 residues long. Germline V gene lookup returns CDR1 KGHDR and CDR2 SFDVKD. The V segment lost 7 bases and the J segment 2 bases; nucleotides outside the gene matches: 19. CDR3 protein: CATSLPGQGQRIGQETQYF. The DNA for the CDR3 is TGTGCCACCAGCCTACCGGGACAGGGTCAGAGAATTGGTCAAGAGACCCAGTACTTC.

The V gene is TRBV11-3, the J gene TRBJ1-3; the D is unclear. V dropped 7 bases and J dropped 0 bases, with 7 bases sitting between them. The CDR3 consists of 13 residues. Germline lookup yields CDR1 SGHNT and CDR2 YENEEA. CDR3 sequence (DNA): TGTGCCAGCACTCCGAGCTCTGGAAACACCATATATTTT. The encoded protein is CASTPSSGNTIYF.

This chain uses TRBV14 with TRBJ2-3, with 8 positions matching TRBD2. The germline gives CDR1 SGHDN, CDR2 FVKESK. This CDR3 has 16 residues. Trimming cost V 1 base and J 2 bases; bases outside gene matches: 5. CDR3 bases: TGTGCCAGCAGCCAAGGAACTAGCGGTTACACAGATACGCAGTATTTT. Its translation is CASSQGTSGYTDTQYF.

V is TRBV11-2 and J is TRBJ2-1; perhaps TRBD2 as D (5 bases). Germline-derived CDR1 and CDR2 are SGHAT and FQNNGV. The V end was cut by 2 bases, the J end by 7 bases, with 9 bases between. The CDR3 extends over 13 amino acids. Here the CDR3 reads CASSLRRGNEQFF. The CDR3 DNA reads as TGTGCCAGCAGCTTAAGACGGGGAAATGAGCAGTTCTTC.

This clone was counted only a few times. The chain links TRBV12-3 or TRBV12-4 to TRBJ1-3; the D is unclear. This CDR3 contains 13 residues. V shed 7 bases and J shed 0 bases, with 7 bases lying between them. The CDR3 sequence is CASTTDSGNTIYF. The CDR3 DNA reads TGTGCCAGCACCACAGACTCTGGAAACACCATATATTTT.

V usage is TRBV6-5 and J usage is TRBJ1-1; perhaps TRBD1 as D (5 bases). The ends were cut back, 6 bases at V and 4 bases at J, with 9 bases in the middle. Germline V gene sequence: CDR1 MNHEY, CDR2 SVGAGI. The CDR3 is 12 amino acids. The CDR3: CASSRGSTEAFF. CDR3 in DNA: TGTGCCAGCAGCCGGGGGAGCACTGAAGCTTTCTTT.

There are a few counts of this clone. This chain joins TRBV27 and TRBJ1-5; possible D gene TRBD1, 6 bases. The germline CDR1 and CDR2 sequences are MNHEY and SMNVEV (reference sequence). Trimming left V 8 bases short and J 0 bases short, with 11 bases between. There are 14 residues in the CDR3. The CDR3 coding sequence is TGTGCCAGCGGAAGGACAGTTAGCAATCAGCCCCAGCATTTT. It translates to CASGRTVSNQPQHF.

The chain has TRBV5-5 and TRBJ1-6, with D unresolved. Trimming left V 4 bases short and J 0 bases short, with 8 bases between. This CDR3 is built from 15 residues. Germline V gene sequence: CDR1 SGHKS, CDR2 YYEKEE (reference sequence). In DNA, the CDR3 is TGTGCCAGCAGCGCAGGTTTCTCCTATAATTCACCCCTCCACTTT. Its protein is CASSAGFSYNSPLHF.

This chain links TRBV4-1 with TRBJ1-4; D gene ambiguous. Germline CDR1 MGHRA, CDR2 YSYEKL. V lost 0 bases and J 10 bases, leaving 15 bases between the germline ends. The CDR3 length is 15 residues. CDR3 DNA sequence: TGCGCCAGCAGCCAAGATTCCGGGATAGGAGGAAAACTGTTTTTT. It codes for CASSQDSGIGGKLFF.

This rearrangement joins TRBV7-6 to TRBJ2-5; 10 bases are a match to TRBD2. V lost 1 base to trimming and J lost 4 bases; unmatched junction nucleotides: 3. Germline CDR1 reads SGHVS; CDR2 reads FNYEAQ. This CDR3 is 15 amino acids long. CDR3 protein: CASSLVAGGLETQYF. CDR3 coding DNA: TGTGCCAGCAGCTTAGTAGCGGGGGGACTAGAGACCCAGTACTTC. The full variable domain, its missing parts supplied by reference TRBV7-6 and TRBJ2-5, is GAGVSQSPRYKVTKRGQDVALRCDPISGHVSLYWYRQALGQGPEFLTYFNYEAQQDKSGLPNDRFSAERPEGSISTLTIQRTEQRDSAMYRCASSLVAGGLETQYFGPGTRLLVL.